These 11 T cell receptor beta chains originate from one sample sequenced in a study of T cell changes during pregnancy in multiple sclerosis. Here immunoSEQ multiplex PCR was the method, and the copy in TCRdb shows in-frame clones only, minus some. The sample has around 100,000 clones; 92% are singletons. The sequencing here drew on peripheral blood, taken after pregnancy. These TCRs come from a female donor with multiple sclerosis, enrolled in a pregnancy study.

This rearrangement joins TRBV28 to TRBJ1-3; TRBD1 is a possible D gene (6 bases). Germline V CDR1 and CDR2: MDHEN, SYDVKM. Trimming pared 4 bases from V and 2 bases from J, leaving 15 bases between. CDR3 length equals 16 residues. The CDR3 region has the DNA TGTGCCAGCAGTTCGGACGGACAGTTAACTGGAAACACCATATATTTT. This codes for CASSSDGQLTGNTIYF.

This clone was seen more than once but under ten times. CDR3 residues: CASSPRDRGRSEQFF. The CDR3 nucleotides read TGTGCCAGCAGCCCTAGGGACAGGGGGCGATCTGAGCAGTTCTTC. The V and J genes are TRBV7-6 and TRBJ2-1; the match to TRBD1 covers 12 bases. Trimming removed 5 bases from V and 9 bases from J; junction bases left unmatched: 8. The length of the CDR3 is 15 residues. The germline V gene has CDR1 SGHVS and CDR2 FNYEAQ.

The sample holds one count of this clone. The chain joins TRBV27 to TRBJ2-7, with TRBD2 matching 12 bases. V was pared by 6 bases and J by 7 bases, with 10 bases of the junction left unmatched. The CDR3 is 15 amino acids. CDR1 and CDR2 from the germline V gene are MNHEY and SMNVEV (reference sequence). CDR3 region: CASSPLAGGGGEQYF. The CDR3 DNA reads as TGTGCCAGCAGCCCACTAGCGGGGGGAGGAGGAGAGCAGTACTTC.

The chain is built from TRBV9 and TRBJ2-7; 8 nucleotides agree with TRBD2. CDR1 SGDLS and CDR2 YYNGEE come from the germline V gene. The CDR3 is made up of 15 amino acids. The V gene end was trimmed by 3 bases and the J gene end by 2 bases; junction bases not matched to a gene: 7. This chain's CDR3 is CASSGPPGGAYEQYF. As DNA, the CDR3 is TGTGCCAGCAGCGGCCCCCCGGGGGGGGCCTACGAGCAGTACTTC.

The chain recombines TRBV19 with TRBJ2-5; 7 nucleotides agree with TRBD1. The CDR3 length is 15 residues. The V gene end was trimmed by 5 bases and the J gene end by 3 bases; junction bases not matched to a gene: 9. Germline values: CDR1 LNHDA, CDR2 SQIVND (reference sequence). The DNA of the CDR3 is TGTGCCAGTAGTGTCGACAGGGCCGGTAAAGAGACCCAGTACTTC. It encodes CASSVDRAGKETQYF. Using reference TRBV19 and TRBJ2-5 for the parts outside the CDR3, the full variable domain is DGGITQSPKYLFRKEGQNVTLSCEQNLNHDAMYWYRQDPGQGLRLIYYSQIVNDFQKGDIAEGYSVSREKKESFPLTVTSAQKNPTAFYLCASSVDRAGKETQYFGPGTRLLVL.

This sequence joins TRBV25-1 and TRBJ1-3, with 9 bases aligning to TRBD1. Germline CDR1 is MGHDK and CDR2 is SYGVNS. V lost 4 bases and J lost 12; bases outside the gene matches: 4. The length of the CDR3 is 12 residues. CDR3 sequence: CASSASTGGIYF. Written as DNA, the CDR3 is TGTGCCAGCAGTGCCTCGACAGGGGGCATATATTTT.

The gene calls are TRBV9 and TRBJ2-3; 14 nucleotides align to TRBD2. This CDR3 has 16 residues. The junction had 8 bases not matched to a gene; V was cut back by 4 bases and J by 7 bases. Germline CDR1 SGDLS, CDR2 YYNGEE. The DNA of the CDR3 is TGTGCCAGCAGCCCGGGGACTAGCGGGAGACGGAATACGCAGTATTTT. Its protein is CASSPGTSGRRNTQYF.

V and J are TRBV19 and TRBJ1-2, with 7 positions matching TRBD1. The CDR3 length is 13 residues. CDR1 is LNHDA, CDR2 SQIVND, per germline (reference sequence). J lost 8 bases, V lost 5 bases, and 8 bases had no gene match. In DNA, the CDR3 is TGTGCCAGTAGTGATAGGGGGCGGAGAGGCTACACCTTC. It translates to CASSDRGRRGYTF. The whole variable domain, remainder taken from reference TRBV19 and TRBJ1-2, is DGGITQSPKYLFRKEGQNVTLSCEQNLNHDAMYWYRQDPGQGLRLIYYSQIVNDFQKGDIAEGYSVSREKKESFPLTVTSAQKNPTAFYLCASSDRGRRGYTFGSGTRLTVV.

DNA for the CDR3: TGTGCCAGCTCACCACAGGCAGGGGTAGGCAACTATGGCTACACCTTC. Protein sequence: CASSPQAGVGNYGYTF. The chain is built from TRBV18 and TRBJ1-2, with D maybe TRBD1 (6 bases). Germline V gives CDR1 KGHSH, CDR2 LQKENI. The CDR3 has 16 amino acids. The V end lost 1 base, the J end lost 2 bases, and 14 bases lay between the germline ends.

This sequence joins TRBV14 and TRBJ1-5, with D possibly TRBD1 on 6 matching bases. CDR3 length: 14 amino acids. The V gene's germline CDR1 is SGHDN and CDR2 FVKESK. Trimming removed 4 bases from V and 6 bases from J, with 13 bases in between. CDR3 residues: CASSLQGFSQPQHF. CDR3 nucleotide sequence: TGTGCCAGCAGCCTACAGGGTTTCAGTCAGCCCCAGCATTTT. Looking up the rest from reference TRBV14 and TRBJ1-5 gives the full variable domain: EAGVTQFPSHSVIEKGQTVTLRCDPISGHDNLYWYRRVMGKEIKFLLHFVKESKQDESGMPNNRFLAERTGGTYSTLKVQPAELEDSGVYFCASSLQGFSQPQHFGDGTRLSIL.

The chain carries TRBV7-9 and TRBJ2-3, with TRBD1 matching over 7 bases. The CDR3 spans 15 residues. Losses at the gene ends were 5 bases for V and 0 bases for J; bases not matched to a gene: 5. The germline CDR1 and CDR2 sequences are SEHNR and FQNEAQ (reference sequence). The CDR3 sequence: CASSPGTVSTDTQYF. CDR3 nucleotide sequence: TGTGCCAGCAGCCCGGGGACAGTCAGCACAGATACGCAGTATTTT.